These 13 T cell receptor beta chains came from one sample sequenced in a study of T cell responses to AZD1222 COVID-19 vaccine. TCRdb keeps only in-frame clones here, not all; method: immunoSEQ multiplex PCR. The sample lists fewer than 200,000 clones, 90% seen once, with about 6% in the top ten. The starting material was peripheral blood, obtained on day 0 of AZD1222 vaccination. The receptors here all came from an adult in good health.

The V call is TRBV18, the J call TRBJ2-2; possibly TRBD1 for D (6 bases). The CDR3 has 15 amino acids. Germline CDR1 is KGHSH and CDR2 is LQKENI. Trimming took off 3 bases at V and 5 bases at J, with 13 bases between the two ends. The CDR3 DNA reads TGTGCCAGCTCACCGACACAGGGAGAGACCGGGGAGCTGTTTTTT. Its protein product is CASSPTQGETGELFF.

V and J are TRBV28 and TRBJ2-7, with 10 positions matching TRBD2. The CDR3 extends over 15 amino acids. Trimming took 4 bases from V and 3 from J; bases not matched to a gene: 6. Germline CDR1 is MDHEN and CDR2 is SYDVKM. CDR3 DNA: TGTGCCAGCAGTTCGGCAGGGACTAGCGACTACGAGCAGTACTTC. Protein product: CASSSAGTSDYEQYF.

The chain joins TRBV3-1 (or the pseudogene TRBV3-2) to TRBJ1-2, with 7 bases that match TRBD1. Germline V gene sequence: CDR1 LGHDT, CDR2 YNNKEL (reference sequence). V lost 4 bases and J lost 2; bases outside the gene matches: 10. CDR3 size: 16 residues. The CDR3 coding sequence is TGTGCCAGCAGCCCGTCCATTGAGGGGGCGAACTATGGCTACACCTTC. Protein sequence: CASSPSIEGANYGYTF.

The rearrangement joins TRBV5-8 to TRBJ2-2, with 10 bases that match TRBD2. Germline trimming cut 0 bases from V and 6 bases from J; bases unmatched to any gene: 5. From germline, CDR1 is SGHTS and CDR2 YDEGEE. CDR3 length equals 16 residues. CDR3 region: CASSLEAGGPSGELFF. Here the CDR3 DNA reads TGTGCCAGCAGCTTGGAAGCGGGAGGGCCATCCGGGGAGCTGTTTTTT.

This rearrangement joins TRBV19 to TRBJ1-5; D is possibly TRBD1 (5 bases). CDR3 length: 14 amino acids. Germline CDR1 reads LNHDA; CDR2 reads SQIVND (reference sequence). V dropped 7 bases and J dropped 6 bases, with 16 bases sitting between them. CDR3 DNA: TGTGCCAGTATGACCGCAGGGTCGGGTCAGCCCCAGCATTTT. It codes for CASMTAGSGQPQHF. Combining the CDR3 with reference TRBV19 and TRBJ1-5 gives the whole variable domain DGGITQSPKYLFRKEGQNVTLSCEQNLNHDAMYWYRQDPGQGLRLIYYSQIVNDFQKGDIAEGYSVSREKKESFPLTVTSAQKNPTAFYLCASMTAGSGQPQHFGDGTRLSIL.

The V gene is TRBV5-1, the J gene TRBJ2-3; D is possibly TRBD1 or TRBD2 (5 bases each). Germline loops: CDR1 SGHRS, CDR2 YFSETQ. V shed 4 bases and J shed 0 bases, with 15 bases lying between them. The CDR3 is made up of 16 amino acids. CDR3 nucleotides: TGCGCCAGCAGCAGCCCTCCGGGACGGAGCACAGATACGCAGTATTTT. Translating gives CASSSPPGRSTDTQYF. Together with reference TRBV5-1 and TRBJ2-3, the CDR3 gives the full variable domain: KAGVTQTPRYLIKTRGQQVTLSCSPISGHRSVSWYQQTPGQGLQFLFEYFSETQRNKGNFPGRFSGRQFSNSRSEMNVSTLELGDSALYLCASSSPPGRSTDTQYFGPGTRLTVL.

J is TRBJ2-1 and V is TRBV24-1, with a possible D match to TRBD1 (6 bases). V was shortened by 1 base and J by 4 bases, with 7 bases between the two germline ends. Germline CDR1 is KGHDR and CDR2 is SFDVKD. CDR3 length: 14 amino acids. The CDR3 DNA sequence: TGTGCCACCAGTGATTTAGGACAGTACAATGAGCAGTTCTTC. It translates to CATSDLGQYNEQFF.

V and J are TRBV28 and TRBJ2-7, with a tentative D call TRBD2 (6 bases). This CDR3 is 14 amino acids long. V lost 2 bases to trimming and J lost 2 bases, with 10 bases between them. CDR1 and CDR2 from the germline V gene are MDHEN and SYDVKM. The CDR3 reads CASSLGGQPYEQYF. In DNA, the CDR3 is TGTGCCAGCAGTTTAGGAGGGCAACCCTACGAGCAGTACTTC. Supplemented by reference TRBV28 and TRBJ2-7, the full variable domain reads DVKVTQSSRYLVKRTGEKVFLECVQDMDHENMFWYRQDPGLGLRLIYFSYDVKMKEKGDIPEGYSVSREKKERFSLILESASTNQTSMYLCASSLGGQPYEQYFGPGTRLTVT.

This clone has only a few counts. In nucleotides, the CDR3 is TGTGCCAGCAGTGCAACTAGCGAGCCCACCGGGGAGCTGTTTTTT. This translates into CASSATSEPTGELFF. The chain couples TRBV6-4 to TRBJ2-2; 7 bases match TRBD2. Trimming cost V 4 bases and J 4 bases; bases outside gene matches: 6. The CDR3 spans 15 residues. The germline V gene has CDR1 MRHNA and CDR2 SNTAGT.

The chain is built from TRBV19 and TRBJ1-2; D perhaps matches TRBD1 (6 bases). From germline, CDR1 is LNHDA and CDR2 SQIVND (reference sequence). This CDR3 region has 16 residues. Trimming stripped 6 bases from V and 8 bases from J, with 25 bases between. CDR3 sequence reads: CASSTRSPGTLKGYTF. CDR3 sequence (DNA): TGTGCCAGTAGCACCCGCTCCCCCGGGACATTGAAAGGCTACACCTTC. The full variable domain, with the rest looked up from reference TRBV19 and TRBJ1-2, is DGGITQSPKYLFRKEGQNVTLSCEQNLNHDAMYWYRQDPGQGLRLIYYSQIVNDFQKGDIAEGYSVSREKKESFPLTVTSAQKNPTAFYLCASSTRSPGTLKGYTFGSGTRLTVV.

The chain joins TRBV4-1 to TRBJ2-7, with a weak D call TRBD1 (5 bases). The V and J ends lost 0 bases and 7 bases respectively, with 19 bases between them. The CDR3 is 16 amino acids. Germline V gives CDR1 MGHRA, CDR2 YSYEKL. Here the CDR3 DNA reads TGCGCCAGCAGCCAAGAGATAGACAGCCTACGAGGAGAGCAGTACTTC. It yields the protein CASSQEIDSLRGEQYF.

The chain recombines TRBV5-1 with TRBJ2-3; TRBD1 matches 8 bases. The junction had 12 bases not matched to a gene; V was cut back by 4 bases and J by 8 bases. Per germline, CDR1 SGHRS and CDR2 YFSETQ. The CDR3 runs to 15 residues. CDR3 residues: CASSPQSDRAVTQYF. Here the CDR3 DNA reads TGCGCCAGCAGCCCGCAATCGGACAGGGCCGTTACGCAGTATTTT.

The V and J genes are TRBV30 and TRBJ1-3; D is unresolved. CDR1 and CDR2 from the germline V gene are GTSNPN and SVGIG (reference sequence). This CDR3 has 14 residues. Trimming cost V 4 bases and J 2 bases, with 12 bases left between them. CDR3 in amino acids: CAWKTFKPGNTIYF. For the CDR3, the DNA is TGTGCCTGGAAGACTTTTAAGCCTGGAAACACCATATATTTT.